The clone carrying this T cell receptor (beta chain) has just a few counts. Its matching antigen is unknown. The sample is drawn from a study of cytotoxic CD8 clonotypes in ibrutinib-treated CLL. Study conclusions and caveats: Investigators sampled sustained-remission and progressing patients at differing times.

Here immunoSEQ multiplex PCR was the method, and the copy in TCRdb shows in-frame clones only, minus some. Here the sample spans around 160,000 clones, 88% being singletons. Approximately 2.2 micrograms of genomic DNA, which was extracted from cryopreserved PBMCs, served as the material used for the TCR beta libraries. Germline assignment: CDR1 MNHEY and CDR2 SMNVEV (reference sequence). CDR3 size: 14 residues. Trimming pared 6 bases from V and 6 bases from J, leaving 14 bases between. The starting material was PBMCs, obtained at disease progression, from a patient treated with ibrutinib. The chain combines TRBV27 with TRBJ1-4; TRBD1 is a possible D gene (6 bases). This TCR was sampled from a human donor with chronic lymphocytic leukemia. As DNA, the CDR3 is TGTGCCAGCAGCCGCGGACAGTCCTATGAAAAACTGTTTTTT. Its protein product is CASSRGQSYEKLFF.